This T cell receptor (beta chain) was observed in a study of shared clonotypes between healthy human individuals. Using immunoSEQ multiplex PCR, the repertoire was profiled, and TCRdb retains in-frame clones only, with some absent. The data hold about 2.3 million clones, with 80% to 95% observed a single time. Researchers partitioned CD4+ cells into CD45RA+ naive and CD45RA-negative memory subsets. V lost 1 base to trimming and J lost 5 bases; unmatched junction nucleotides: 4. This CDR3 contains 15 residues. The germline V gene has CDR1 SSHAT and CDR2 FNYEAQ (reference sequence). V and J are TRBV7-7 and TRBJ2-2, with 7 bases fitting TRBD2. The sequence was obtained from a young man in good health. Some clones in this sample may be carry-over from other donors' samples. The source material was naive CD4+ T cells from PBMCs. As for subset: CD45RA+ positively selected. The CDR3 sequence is CASSLDGRGTGELFF. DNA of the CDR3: TGTGCCAGCAGCTTAGATGGGCGGGGGACCGGGGAGCTGTTTTTT.